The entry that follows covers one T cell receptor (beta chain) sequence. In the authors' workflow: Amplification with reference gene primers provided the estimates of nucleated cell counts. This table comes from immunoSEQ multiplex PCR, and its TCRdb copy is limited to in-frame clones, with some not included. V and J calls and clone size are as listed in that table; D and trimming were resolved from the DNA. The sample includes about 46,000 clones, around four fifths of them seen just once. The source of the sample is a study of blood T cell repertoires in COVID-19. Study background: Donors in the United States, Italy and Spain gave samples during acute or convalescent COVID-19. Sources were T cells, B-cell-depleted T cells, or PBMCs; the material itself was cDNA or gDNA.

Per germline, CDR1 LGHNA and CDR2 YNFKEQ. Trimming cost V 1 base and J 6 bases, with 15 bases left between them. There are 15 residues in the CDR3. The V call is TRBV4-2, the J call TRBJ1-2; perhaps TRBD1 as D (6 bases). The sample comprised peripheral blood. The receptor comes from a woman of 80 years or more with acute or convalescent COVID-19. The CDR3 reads CASSQVSGVIDGYTF. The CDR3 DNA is TGTGCCAGCAGCCAAGTTTCAGGGGTCATCGATGGCTACACCTTC.